The sequence of this TCR beta chain was determined in a study of cytomegalovirus exposure and HLA in healthy donors. As for the study in general: Within the Caucasian-associated ancestry cluster were 65% to 85% of the approximately 400 genotyped donors. Study results and limitations: Likely technical artifact: a cluster of highly shared sequence variants. As a later analysis showed, several of the most significant clusters appeared to be linked to common viral pathogens.

Comments on this clone: Antigen specificity is unknown.

The PCR used 60 Vbeta and 13 Jbeta primers. Only in-frame clones appear in the TCRdb table, and some are missing; sequencing was by immunoSEQ multiplex PCR. There are 150,000 to 200,000 clones in the sample; about 80% occur only once, and less than 2% lies in the top ten. This CDR3 spans 16 amino acids. After removal of 0 bases from V and 1 base from J, the junction contained 3 bases not matched to a gene. Germline values: CDR1 SGHVS, CDR2 FQNEAQ. Donors showed nominal health when sampled, although they likely had unrecorded immune exposures. The specimen was PBMCs. The V call is TRBV7-8, the J call TRBJ2-3, with 8 bases aligning to TRBD2. This TCR was recovered from a man aged 35 to 55 in good health and CMV-seronegative. This CDR3 reads CASSLAAGEGTDTQYF. Written as DNA, the CDR3 is TGTGCCAGCAGCTTAGCAGCGGGAGAAGGCACAGATACGCAGTATTTT.